These 5 T cell receptor beta chains were all obtained from the same sample, sequenced in a study of neoadjuvant anti-PD-1 for oral cavity cancer. Generated by immunoSEQ multiplex PCR, the TCRdb table keeps only in-frame clones and is missing some. The sample holds around 13,000 clones, more than 65% seen once. Time point in this sample: after neoadjuvant nivolumab, at surgical resection. Sequencing used PBMCs, obtained after nivolumab (anti-PD-1) treatment. The receptors originated from a person between 40 and 79 years old with oral cavity squamous cell carcinoma.

This clone was counted between two and nine times. This chain connects TRBV29-1 to TRBJ2-7; TRBD1 agrees at 7 bases. The junction had 10 bases not matched to a gene; V was cut back by 3 bases and J by 5 bases. CDR3 length: 14 amino acids. Germline V CDR1 and CDR2: SQVTM, ANQGSEA. The CDR3 DNA follows: TGCAGCGTTGACGGCAAGACAGGGAGAGACGAGCAGTACTTC. It translates to CSVDGKTGRDEQYF.

The chain is built from TRBV6-6 and TRBJ2-7; 9 nucleotides match TRBD1. CDR3 length: 15 amino acids. V gave up 7 bases and J gave up 3 bases; unmatched junction bases: 10. Germline CDR1 reads MNHNY; CDR2 reads SVGAGI (reference sequence). For the CDR3, the DNA is TGTGCCAGCACCGCCGGGACAGGGAGGGGCTACGAGCAGTACTTC. Protein product: CASTAGTGRGYEQYF.

The chain carries TRBV5-8 and TRBJ2-5, with TRBD2 identical over 11 bases. The trim removed 4 bases at V and 4 bases at J, leaving 6 bases unmatched. CDR1 is SGHTS, CDR2 YDEGEE, per germline. The CDR3 is 15 residues long. CDR3 in amino acids: CASSKLAGETETQYF. Written as DNA, the CDR3 is TGTGCCAGCAGCAAACTAGCGGGAGAGACAGAGACCCAGTACTTC.

The chain recombines TRBV27 with TRBJ2-7; maybe TRBD2 (6 bases). Trimming took 2 bases from V and 2 from J, leaving 22 bases between them. Germline V gives CDR1 MNHEY, CDR2 SMNVEV (reference sequence). This CDR3 spans 18 amino acids. Here the CDR3 reads CASSLMDWLVGGPYEQYF. CDR3 sequence (DNA): TGTGCCAGCAGTTTAATGGATTGGCTAGTGGGAGGACCCTACGAGCAGTACTTC.

The chain carries TRBV30 and TRBJ2-5, with D possibly TRBD2 on 5 matching bases. This CDR3 has 11 residues. In germline, CDR1 is GTSNPN, CDR2 SVGIG (reference sequence). The V end lost 4 bases, the J end lost 4 bases, and 7 bases lay between the germline ends. CDR3 DNA sequence: TGTGCCTGGACGGGGAGAGAGACCCAGTACTTC. As protein: CAWTGRETQYF.